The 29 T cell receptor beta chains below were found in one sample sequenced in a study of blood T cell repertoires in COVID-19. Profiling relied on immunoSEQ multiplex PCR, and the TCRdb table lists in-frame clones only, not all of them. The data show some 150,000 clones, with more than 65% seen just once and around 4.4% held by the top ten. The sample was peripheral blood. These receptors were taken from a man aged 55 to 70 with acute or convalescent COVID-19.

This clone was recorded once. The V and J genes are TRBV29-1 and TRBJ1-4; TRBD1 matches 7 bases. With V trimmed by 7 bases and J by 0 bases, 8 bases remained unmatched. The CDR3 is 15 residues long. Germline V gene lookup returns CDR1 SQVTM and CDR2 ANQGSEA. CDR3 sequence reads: CSAAGTVATNEKLFF. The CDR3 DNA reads TGCAGCGCCGCCGGGACAGTGGCAACTAATGAAAAACTGTTTTTT.

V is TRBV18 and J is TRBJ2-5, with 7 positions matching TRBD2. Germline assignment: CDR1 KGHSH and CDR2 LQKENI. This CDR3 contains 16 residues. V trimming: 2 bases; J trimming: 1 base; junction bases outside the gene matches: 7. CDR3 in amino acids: CASSPSGSSGQETQYF. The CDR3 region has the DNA TGTGCCAGCTCACCATCTGGGTCTAGCGGCCAAGAGACCCAGTACTTC.

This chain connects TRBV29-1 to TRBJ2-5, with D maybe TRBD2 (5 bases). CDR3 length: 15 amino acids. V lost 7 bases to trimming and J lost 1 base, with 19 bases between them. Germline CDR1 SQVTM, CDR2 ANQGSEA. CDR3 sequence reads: CSARRSMTFQETQYF. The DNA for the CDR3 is TGCAGCGCCAGGAGGTCTATGACCTTCCAAGAGACCCAGTACTTC.

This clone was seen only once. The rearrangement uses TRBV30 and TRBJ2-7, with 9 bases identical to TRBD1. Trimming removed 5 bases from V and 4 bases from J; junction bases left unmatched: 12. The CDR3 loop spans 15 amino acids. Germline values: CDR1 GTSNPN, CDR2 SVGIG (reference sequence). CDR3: CAWVNTGQGFYEQYF. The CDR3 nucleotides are TGTGCCTGGGTAAATACGGGACAGGGCTTTTACGAGCAGTACTTC.

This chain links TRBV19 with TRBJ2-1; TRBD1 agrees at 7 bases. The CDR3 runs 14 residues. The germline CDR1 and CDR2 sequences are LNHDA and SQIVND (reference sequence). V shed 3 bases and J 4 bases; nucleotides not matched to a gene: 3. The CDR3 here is CASSMGQRYNEQFF. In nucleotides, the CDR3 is TGTGCCAGTAGTATGGGACAGCGGTACAATGAGCAGTTCTTC.

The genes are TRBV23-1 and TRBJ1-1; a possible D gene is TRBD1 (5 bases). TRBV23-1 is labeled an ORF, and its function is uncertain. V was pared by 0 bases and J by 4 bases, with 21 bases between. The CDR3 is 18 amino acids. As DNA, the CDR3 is TGCGCCAGCAGTCAATCGTATGGTAGCGGGGGTGCGGTCACTGAAGCTTTCTTT. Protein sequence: CASSQSYGSGGAVTEAFF.

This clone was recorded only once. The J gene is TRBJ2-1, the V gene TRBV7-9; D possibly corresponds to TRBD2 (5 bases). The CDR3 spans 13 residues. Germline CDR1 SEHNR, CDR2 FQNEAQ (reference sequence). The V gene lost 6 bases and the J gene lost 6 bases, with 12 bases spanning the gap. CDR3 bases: TGTGCCAGCAGTCTAGGCACTAGCAATGAGCAGTTCTTC. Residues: CASSLGTSNEQFF. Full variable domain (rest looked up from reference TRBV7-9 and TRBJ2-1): DTGVSQNPRHKITKRGQNVTFRCDPISEHNRLYWYRQTLGQGPEFLTYFQNEAQLEKSRLLSDRFSAERPKGSFSTLEIQRTEQGDSAMYLCASSLGTSNEQFFGPGTRLTVL.

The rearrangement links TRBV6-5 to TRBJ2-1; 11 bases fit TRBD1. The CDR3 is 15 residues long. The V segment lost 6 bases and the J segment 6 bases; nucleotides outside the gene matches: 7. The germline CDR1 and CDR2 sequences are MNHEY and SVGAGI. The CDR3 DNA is TGTGCCAGCAGAGGCCGGACAGGGGGCCCCAATGAGCAGTTCTTC. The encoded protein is CASRGRTGGPNEQFF.

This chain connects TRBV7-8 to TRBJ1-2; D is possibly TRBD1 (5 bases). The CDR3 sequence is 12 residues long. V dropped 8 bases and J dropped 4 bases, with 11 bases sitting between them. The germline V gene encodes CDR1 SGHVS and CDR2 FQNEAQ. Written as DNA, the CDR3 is TGTGCCAGCTCGGAGGGGAGCTATGGCTACACCTTC. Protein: CASSEGSYGYTF.

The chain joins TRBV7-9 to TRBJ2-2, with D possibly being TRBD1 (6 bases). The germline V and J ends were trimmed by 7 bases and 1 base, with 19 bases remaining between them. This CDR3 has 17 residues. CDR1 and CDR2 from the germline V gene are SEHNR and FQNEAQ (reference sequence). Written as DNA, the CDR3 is TGTGCCAGCACCTCAGTGGGAGACAGGAGGAACACCGGGGAGCTGTTTTTT. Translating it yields CASTSVGDRRNTGELFF.

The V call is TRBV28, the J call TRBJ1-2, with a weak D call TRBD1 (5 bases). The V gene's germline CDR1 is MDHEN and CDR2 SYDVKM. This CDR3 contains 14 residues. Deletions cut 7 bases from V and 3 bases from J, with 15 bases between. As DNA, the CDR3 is TGTGCCAGCACCAGCGGGCAGGGTCACTATGGCTACACCTTC. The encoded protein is CASTSGQGHYGYTF.

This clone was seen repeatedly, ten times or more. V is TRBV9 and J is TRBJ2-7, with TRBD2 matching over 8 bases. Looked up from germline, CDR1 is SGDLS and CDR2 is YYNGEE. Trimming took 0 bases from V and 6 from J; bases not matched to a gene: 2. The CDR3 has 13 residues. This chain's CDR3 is CASSVGLAREQYF. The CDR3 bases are TGTGCCAGCAGCGTAGGACTAGCGCGCGAGCAGTACTTC.

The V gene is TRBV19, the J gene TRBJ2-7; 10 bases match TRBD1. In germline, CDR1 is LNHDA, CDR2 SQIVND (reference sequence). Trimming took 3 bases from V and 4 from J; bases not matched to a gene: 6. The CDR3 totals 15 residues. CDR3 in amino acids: CASSMGQGRIYEQYF. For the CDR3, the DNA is TGTGCCAGTAGTATGGGACAGGGGAGGATTTACGAGCAGTACTTC.

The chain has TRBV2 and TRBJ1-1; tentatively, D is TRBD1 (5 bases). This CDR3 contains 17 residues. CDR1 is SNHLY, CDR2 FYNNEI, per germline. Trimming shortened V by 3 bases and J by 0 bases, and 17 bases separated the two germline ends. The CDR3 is CASSELVGGGVNTEAFF. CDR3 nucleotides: TGTGCCAGCAGTGAGCTAGTGGGGGGAGGCGTGAACACTGAAGCTTTCTTT.

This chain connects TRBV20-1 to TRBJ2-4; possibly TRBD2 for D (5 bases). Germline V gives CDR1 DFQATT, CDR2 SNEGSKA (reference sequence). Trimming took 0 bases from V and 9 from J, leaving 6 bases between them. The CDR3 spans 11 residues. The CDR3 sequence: CSARDSVIQYF. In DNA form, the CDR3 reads TGCAGTGCTAGAGATAGCGTCATTCAGTACTTC.

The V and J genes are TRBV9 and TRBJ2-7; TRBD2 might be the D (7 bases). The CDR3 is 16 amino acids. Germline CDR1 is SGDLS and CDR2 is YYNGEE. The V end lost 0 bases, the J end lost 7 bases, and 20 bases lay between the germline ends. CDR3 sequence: CASSVEGGDRLGEQYF. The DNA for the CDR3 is TGTGCCAGCAGCGTAGAGGGGGGGGACCGACTGGGTGAGCAGTACTTC.

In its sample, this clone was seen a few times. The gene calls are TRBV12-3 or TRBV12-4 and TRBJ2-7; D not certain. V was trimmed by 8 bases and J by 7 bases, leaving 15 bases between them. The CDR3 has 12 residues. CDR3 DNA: TGTGCCAGCGCTTTTAGTACCTTTGAGCAGTACTTC. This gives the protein CASAFSTFEQYF.

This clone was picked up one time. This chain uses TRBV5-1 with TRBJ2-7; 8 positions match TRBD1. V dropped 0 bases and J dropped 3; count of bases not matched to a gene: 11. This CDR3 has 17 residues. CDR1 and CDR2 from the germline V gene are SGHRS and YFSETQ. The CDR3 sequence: CASSLALGTGSRYEQYF. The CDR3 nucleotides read TGCGCCAGCAGCTTGGCGTTGGGGACAGGTAGCCGCTACGAGCAGTACTTC. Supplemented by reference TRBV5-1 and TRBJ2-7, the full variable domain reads KAGVTQTPRYLIKTRGQQVTLSCSPISGHRSVSWYQQTPGQGLQFLFEYFSETQRNKGNFPGRFSGRQFSNSRSEMNVSTLELGDSALYLCASSLALGTGSRYEQYFGPGTRLTVT.

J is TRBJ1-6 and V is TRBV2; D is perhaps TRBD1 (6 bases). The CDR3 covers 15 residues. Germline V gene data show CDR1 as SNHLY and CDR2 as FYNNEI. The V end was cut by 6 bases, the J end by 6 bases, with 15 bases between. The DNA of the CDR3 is TGTGCCAGCAGGTCCAGGGGAGGGGGTAATTCACCCCTCCACTTT. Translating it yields CASRSRGGGNSPLHF. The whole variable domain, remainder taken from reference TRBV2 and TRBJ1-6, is EPEVTQTPSHQVTQMGQEVILRCVPISNHLYFYWYRQILGQKVEFLVSFYNNEISEKSEIFDDQFSVERPDGSNFTLKIRSTKLEDSAMYFCASRSRGGGNSPLHFGNGTRLTVT.

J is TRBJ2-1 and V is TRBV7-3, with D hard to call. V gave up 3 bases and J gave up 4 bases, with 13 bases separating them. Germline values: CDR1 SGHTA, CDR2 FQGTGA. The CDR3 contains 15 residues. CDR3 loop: CASSLSTGTYNEQFF. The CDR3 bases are TGTGCCAGCAGCTTGTCGACTGGAACTTACAATGAGCAGTTCTTC. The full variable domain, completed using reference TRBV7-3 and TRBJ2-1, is GAGVSQTPSNKVTEKGKYVELRCDPISGHTALYWYRQSLGQGPEFLIYFQGTGAADDSGLPNDRFFAVRPEGSVSTLKIQRTERGDSAVYLCASSLSTGTYNEQFFGPGTRLTVL.

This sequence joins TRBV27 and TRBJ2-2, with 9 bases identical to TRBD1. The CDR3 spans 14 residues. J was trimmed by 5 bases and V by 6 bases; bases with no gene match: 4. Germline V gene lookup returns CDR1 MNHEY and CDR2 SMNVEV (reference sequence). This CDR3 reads CASSSGQGTGELFF. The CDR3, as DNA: TGTGCCAGCAGCTCGGGACAGGGAACCGGGGAGCTGTTTTTT.

CDR3 protein: CASSPRVAGNYEQYF. CDR3 bases: TGTGCCAGTAGTCCCCGGGTAGCGGGGAACTACGAGCAGTACTTC. V gene TRBV19 combines with J gene TRBJ2-7, with 8 bases aligning to TRBD2. CDR1 is LNHDA and CDR2 is SQIVND in the germline V gene (reference sequence). Losses at the gene ends were 5 bases for V and 3 bases for J; bases not matched to a gene: 9. The CDR3 is 15 residues long.

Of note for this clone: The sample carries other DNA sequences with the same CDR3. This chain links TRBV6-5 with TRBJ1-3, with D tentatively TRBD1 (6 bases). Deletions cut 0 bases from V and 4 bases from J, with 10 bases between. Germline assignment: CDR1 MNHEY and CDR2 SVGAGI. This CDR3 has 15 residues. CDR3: CASSYSGGPGNTIYF. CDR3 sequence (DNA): TGTGCCAGCAGTTACTCGGGGGGGCCGGGAAACACCATATATTTT.

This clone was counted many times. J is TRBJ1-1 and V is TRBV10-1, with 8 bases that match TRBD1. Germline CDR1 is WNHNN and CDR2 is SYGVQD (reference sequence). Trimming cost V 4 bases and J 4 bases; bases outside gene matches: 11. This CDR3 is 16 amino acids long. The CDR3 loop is CASSAGGFLRRTEAFF. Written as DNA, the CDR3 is TGCGCCAGCAGTGCAGGGGGCTTCTTAAGACGCACTGAAGCTTTCTTT.

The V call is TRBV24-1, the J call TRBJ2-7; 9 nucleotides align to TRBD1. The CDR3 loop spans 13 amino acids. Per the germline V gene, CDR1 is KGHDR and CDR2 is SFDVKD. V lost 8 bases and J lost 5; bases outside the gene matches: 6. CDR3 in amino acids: CATIPGQGHEQYF. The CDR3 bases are TGTGCCACCATTCCGGGACAGGGACACGAGCAGTACTTC.

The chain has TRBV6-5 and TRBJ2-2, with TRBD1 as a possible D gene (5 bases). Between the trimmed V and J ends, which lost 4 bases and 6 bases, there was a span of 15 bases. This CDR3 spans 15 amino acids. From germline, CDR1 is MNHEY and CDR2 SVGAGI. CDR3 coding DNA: TGTGCCAGCAGTTTCGCGCAGGGTCTATCCGGGGAGCTGTTTTTT. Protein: CASSFAQGLSGELFF.

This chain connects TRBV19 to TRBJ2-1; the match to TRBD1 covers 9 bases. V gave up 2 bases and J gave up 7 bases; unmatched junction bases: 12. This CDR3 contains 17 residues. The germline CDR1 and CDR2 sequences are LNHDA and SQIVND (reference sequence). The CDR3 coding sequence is TGTGCCAGTAGTATAAGTGGGGACAGGGAGGGTATAAATGAGCAGTTCTTC. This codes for CASSISGDREGINEQFF.

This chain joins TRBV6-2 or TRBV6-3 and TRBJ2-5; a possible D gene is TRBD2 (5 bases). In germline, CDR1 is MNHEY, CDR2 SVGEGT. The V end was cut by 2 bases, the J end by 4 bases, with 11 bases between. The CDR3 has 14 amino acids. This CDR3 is CASSYTRGRETQYF. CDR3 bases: TGTGCCAGCAGTTACACTCGGGGTCGAGAGACCCAGTACTTC.

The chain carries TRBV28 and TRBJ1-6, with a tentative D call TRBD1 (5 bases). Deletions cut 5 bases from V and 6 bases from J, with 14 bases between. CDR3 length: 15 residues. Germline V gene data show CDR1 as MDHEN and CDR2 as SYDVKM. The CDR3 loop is CASSPRAGLNSPLHF. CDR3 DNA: TGTGCCAGCAGTCCCCGTGCGGGGCTTAATTCACCCCTCCACTTT.